This TCR beta chain was documented in a study of T cell responses to AZD1222 COVID-19 vaccine. Libraries were prepared by immunoSEQ multiplex PCR; TCRdb keeps only in-frame clonotypes and omits some of them. The sample records 150,000 or so clones, roughly 92% being singletons. The CDR3 extends over 14 amino acids. V gave up 3 bases and J gave up 3 bases, with 10 bases separating them. Looked up from germline, CDR1 is SGDLS and CDR2 is YYNGEE. Study-wide results and limits: In the spike-specific TCR repertoire, nearly half reportedly target unmutated variant regions. Sampling captured repertoires only after the peak T cell response. White British people made up most donors, females outnumbered males, and clonal diversity was possibly underestimated.

To note about this clone: No antigen is known for it.

The V call is TRBV9, the J call TRBJ1-3; possibly TRBD1 for D (6 bases). The source is an adult in good health. Sequenced here: peripheral blood, sampled on day 0 of AZD1222 vaccination. The CDR3: CASSDTGYGNTIYF. DNA of the CDR3: TGTGCCAGCAGCGATACAGGGTATGGAAACACCATATATTTT.